These 2 T cell receptor beta chains were sequenced from one sample in a study of blood T cell repertoires in COVID-19. Sequencing used immunoSEQ multiplex PCR; TCRdb keeps in-frame clones, though not all of them. Of about 340,000 clones in the sample, almost 90% were seen once. Sequencing was done on a sample of peripheral blood. These receptors were obtained from a woman aged 70-85 years with COVID-19, enrolled during active disease.

The chain employs TRBV19 and TRBJ1-4, with 7 bases that match TRBD1. The CDR3 is made up of 16 amino acids. Germline V lookup: CDR1 LNHDA, CDR2 SQIVND (reference sequence). Losses at the gene ends were 4 bases for V and 8 bases for J; bases not matched to a gene: 13. The CDR3 nucleotides are TGTGCCAGTAGTAGAGCCCGAGGACAGGTAGACGAAAAACTGTTTTTT. Protein: CASSRARGQVDEKLFF.

The J gene is TRBJ2-1, the V gene TRBV11-2; TRBD1 matches 7 bases. There are 15 residues in the CDR3. Trimming removed 4 bases from V and 5 bases from J; junction bases left unmatched: 8. The germline V gene encodes CDR1 SGHAT and CDR2 FQNNGV. This CDR3 is CASSSRQGWNNEQFF. CDR3 bases: TGTGCCAGCAGCTCTCGACAGGGTTGGAACAATGAGCAGTTCTTC.